The T cell receptor beta chain under discussion was sequenced for a study of blood T cell repertoires in COVID-19. In the authors' methods: The authors estimated nucleated cell counts from reference gene primer amplification. Clones were sequenced by immunoSEQ multiplex PCR, and TCRdb holds only the in-frame ones, with some missing. V, J and clone size are those of that table, while D and trimming were read from the DNA. The table has around 60,000 clones, about 88% seen once. V dropped 6 bases and J dropped 2; count of bases not matched to a gene: 19. The CDR3 spans 18 residues. The gene calls are TRBV5-3 and TRBJ1-1; TRBD1 matches at 7 bases. TRBV5-3 is placed among ORFs of uncertain function. The sample taken for sequencing was peripheral blood. The sequence derives from a man aged 65-85 years with acute or convalescent COVID-19. Written as DNA, the CDR3 is TGTGCCAGAATAATCCCTTTAGGTAGACACAGGGGAAACACTGAAGCTTTCTTT. It encodes CARIIPLGRHRGNTEAFF.